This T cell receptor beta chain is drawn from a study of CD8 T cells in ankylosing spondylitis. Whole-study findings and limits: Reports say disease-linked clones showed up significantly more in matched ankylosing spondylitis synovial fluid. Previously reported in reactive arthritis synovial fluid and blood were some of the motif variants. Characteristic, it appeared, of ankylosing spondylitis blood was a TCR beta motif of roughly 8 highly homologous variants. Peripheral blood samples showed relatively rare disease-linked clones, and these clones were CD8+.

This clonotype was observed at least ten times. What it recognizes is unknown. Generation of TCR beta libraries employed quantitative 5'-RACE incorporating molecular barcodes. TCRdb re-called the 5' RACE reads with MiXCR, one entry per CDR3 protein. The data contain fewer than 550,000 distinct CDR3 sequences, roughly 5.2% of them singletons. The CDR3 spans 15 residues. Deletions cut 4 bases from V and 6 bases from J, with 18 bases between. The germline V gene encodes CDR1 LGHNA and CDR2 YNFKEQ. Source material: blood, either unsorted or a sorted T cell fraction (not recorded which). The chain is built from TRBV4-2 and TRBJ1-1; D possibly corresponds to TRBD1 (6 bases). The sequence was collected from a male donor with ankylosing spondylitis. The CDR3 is CASSPLGGAGPEAFF. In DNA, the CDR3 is TGTGCCAGCAGCCCCCTCGGGGGCGCGGGTCCTGAAGCTTTCTTT.